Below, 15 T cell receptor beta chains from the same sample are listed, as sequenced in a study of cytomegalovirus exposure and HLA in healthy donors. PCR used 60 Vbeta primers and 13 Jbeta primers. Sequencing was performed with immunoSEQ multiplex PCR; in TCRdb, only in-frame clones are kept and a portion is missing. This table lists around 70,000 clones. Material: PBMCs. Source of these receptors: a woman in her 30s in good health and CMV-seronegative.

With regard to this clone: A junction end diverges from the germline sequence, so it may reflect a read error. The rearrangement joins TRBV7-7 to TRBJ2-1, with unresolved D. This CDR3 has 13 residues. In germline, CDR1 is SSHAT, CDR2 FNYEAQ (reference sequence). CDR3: CASSLPGSNEQFF. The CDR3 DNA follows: TGTGCTAGCAGCTTACCCGGTTCTAATGAGCAGTTCTTC.

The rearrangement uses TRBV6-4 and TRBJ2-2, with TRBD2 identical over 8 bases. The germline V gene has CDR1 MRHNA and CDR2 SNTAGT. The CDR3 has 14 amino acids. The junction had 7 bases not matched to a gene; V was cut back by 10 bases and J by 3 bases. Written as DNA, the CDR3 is TGTGCCACCCAAGCGGGAGTTGACACCGGGGAGCTGTTTTTT. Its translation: CATQAGVDTGELFF.

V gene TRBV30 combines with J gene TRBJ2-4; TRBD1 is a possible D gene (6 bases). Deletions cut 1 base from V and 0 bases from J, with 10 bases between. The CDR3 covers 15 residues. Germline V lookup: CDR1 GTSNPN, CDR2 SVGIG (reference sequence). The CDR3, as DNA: TGTGCCTGGAGTGGGGACATGTTAGCCAAAAACATTCAGTACTTC. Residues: CAWSGDMLAKNIQYF.

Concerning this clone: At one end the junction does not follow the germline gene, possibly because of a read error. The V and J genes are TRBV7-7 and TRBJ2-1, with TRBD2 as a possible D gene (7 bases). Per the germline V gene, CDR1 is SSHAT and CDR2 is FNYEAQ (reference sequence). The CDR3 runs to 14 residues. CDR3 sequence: CASSSSSAGGRQFF. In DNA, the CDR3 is TGTGCTAGCAGCTCGTCTAGCGCCGGGGGGCGGCAGTTCTTC.

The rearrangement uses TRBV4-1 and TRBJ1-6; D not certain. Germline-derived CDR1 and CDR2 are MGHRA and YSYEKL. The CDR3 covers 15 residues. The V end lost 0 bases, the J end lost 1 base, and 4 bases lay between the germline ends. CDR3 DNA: TGCGCCAGCAGCCAAGACCAGTCCTATAATTCACCCCTCCACTTT. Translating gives CASSQDQSYNSPLHF.

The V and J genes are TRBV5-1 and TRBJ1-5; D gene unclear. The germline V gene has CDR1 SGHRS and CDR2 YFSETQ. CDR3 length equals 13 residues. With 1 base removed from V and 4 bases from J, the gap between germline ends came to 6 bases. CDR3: CASSLQENQPQHF. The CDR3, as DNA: TGCGCCAGCAGCTTGCAAGAGAATCAGCCCCAGCATTTT. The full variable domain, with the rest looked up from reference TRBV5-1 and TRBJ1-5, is KAGVTQTPRYLIKTRGQQVTLSCSPISGHRSVSWYQQTPGQGLQFLFEYFSETQRNKGNFPGRFSGRQFSNSRSEMNVSTLELGDSALYLCASSLQENQPQHFGDGTRLSIL.

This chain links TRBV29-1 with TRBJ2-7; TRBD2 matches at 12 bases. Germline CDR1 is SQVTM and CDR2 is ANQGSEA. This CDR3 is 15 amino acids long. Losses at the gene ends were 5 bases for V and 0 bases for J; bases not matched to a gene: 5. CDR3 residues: CSVRGLAGNSYEQYF. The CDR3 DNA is TGCAGCGTTCGAGGACTAGCGGGGAACTCCTACGAGCAGTACTTC.

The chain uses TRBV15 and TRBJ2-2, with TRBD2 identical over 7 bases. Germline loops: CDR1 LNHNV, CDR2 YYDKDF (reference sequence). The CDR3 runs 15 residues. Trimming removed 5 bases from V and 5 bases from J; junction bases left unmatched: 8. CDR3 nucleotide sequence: TGTGCCACCAGCTCGCGGGAGAGAGGGACCGGGGAGCTGTTTTTT. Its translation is CATSSRERGTGELFF.

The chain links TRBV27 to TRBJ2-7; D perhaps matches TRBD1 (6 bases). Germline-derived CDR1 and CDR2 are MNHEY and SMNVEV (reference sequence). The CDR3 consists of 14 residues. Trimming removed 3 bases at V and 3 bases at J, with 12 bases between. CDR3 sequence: CASSLTGLFYEQYF. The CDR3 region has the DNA TGTGCCAGCAGTTTGACAGGATTATTCTACGAGCAGTACTTC.

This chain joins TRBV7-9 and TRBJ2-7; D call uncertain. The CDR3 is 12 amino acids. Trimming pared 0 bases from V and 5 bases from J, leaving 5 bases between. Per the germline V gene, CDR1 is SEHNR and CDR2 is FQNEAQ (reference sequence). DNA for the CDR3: TGTGCCAGCAGCTTAGCGAGGCACGAGCAGTACTTC. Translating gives CASSLARHEQYF.

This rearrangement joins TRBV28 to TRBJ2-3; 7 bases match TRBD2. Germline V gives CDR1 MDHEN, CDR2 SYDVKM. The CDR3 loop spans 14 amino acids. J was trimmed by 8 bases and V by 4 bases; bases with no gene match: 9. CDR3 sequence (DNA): TGTGCCAGCAGTTCCCACCCCTGGGGGGGTACGCAGTATTTT. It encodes CASSSHPWGGTQYF.

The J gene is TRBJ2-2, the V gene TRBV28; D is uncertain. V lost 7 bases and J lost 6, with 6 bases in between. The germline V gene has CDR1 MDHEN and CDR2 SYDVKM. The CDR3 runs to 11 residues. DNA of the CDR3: TGTGCCAGCATCTTCGCCGGGGAGCTGTTTTTT. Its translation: CASIFAGELFF.

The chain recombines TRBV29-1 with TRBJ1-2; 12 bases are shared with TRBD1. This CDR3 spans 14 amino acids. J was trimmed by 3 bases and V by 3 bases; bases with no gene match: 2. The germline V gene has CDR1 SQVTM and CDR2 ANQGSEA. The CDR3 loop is CSVEGTGGYYGYTF. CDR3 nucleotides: TGCAGCGTTGAGGGGACAGGGGGCTACTATGGCTACACCTTC.

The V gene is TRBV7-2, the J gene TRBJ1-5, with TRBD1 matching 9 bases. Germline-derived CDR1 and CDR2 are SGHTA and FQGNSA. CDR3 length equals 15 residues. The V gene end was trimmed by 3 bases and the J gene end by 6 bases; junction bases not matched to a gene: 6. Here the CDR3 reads CASSLGQGLSQPQHF. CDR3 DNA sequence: TGTGCCAGCAGCTTGGGACAGGGATTGAGTCAGCCCCAGCATTTT.

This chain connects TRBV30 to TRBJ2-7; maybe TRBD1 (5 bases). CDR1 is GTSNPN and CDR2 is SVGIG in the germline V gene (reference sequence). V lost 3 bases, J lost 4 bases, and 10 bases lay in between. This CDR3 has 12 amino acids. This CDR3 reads CAWSRRGYEQYF. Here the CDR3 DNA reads TGTGCCTGGAGCCGAAGGGGTTACGAGCAGTACTTC. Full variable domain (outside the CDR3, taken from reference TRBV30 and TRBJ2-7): SQTIHQWPATLVQPVGSPLSLECTVEGTSNPNLYWYRQAAGRGLQLLFYSVGIGQISSEVPQNLSASRPQDRQFILSSKKLLLSDSGFYLCAWSRRGYEQYFGPGTRLTVT.